The sample holds many counts of the clone carrying this T cell receptor (beta chain). Its target is unknown. These data come from a study of CD8 T cells in ankylosing spondylitis. Overall study findings and caveats: Blood from ankylosing spondylitis patients appeared to carry a characteristic roughly eight-variant TCR beta motif.

Libraries of TCR beta came from quantitative 5'-RACE with molecular barcodes. MiXCR was run by TCRdb on the 5' RACE reads, yielding one entry per CDR3 protein. The sample holds 200,000 to 250,000 distinct CDR3 sequences, 7% to 8% seen once. The V gene lost 8 bases and the J gene lost 0 bases, with 20 bases spanning the gap. The CDR3 totals 17 residues. The V and J genes are TRBV12-3 or TRBV12-4 and TRBJ2-1; D ambiguous. The material sequenced was blood, either unsorted or a sorted T cell fraction (not recorded which). This TCR came from a male donor with ankylosing spondylitis. CDR3 region: CASRPSSERDSYNEQFF. The CDR3 region has the DNA TGTGCCAGCCGGCCGTCGAGTGAAAGGGACTCCTACAATGAGCAGTTCTTC.